Each of the 29 T cell receptor beta chains below was sequenced from the same sample in a study of graft-versus-host responses after intestinal transplantation. Measured with immunoSEQ multiplex PCR; TCRdb has only the in-frame clones, and not every one. This table holds tens of thousands of clones, less than 85% found once. Their target antigens are unknown. The sequencing used unstimulated CD4+ T cells sorted from spleen or lymph node cells, collected before transplant. The receptors originated from a human donor who was the organ donor for an intestinal transplant.

CDR3 sequence: CAISESTGTSGGGDTQYF. CDR3 nucleotides: TGTGCCATCAGTGAGTCGACTGGGACTAGCGGGGGTGGGGATACGCAGTATTTT. The chain couples TRBV10-3 to TRBJ2-3; TRBD2 matches at 14 bases. CDR3 size: 18 residues. Losses at the gene ends were 0 bases for V and 6 bases for J; bases not matched to a gene: 8. Germline values: CDR1 ENHRY, CDR2 SYGVKD.

This rearrangement joins TRBV6-5 to TRBJ2-5, with D unresolved. Germline V gives CDR1 MNHEY, CDR2 SVGAGI. Trimming removed 8 bases at V and 7 bases at J, with 17 bases between. This CDR3 region has 13 residues. DNA for the CDR3: TGTGCCAGCTCAGCTGTGGGCGGAGCGACCCAGTACTTC. Protein: CASSAVGGATQYF.

The chain is built from TRBV7-2 and TRBJ1-5, with 8 bases that match TRBD1. Germline V CDR1 and CDR2: SGHTA, FQGNSA. J was trimmed by 3 bases and V by 0 bases; bases with no gene match: 1. CDR3 length equals 15 residues. This chain's CDR3 is CASSLAGQANQPQHF. Written as DNA, the CDR3 is TGTGCCAGCAGCTTAGCGGGACAGGCCAATCAGCCCCAGCATTTT.

V gene TRBV7-2 combines with J gene TRBJ1-6; 7 positions match TRBD1. From germline, CDR1 is SGHTA and CDR2 FQGNSA. This CDR3 contains 13 residues. V trimming: 5 bases; J trimming: 7 bases; junction bases outside the gene matches: 2. The chain's CDR3 is CASSPDRNSPLHF. Written as DNA, the CDR3 is TGTGCCAGCAGCCCGGACAGGAATTCACCCCTCCACTTT.

This clone showed up just once. The chain combines TRBV5-1 with TRBJ1-5, with D maybe TRBD1 (5 bases). Trimming removed 0 bases at V and 0 bases at J, with 7 bases between. This CDR3 contains 15 residues. The germline V gene has CDR1 SGHRS and CDR2 YFSETQ. The CDR3 DNA sequence: TGCGCCAGCAGCTTGGGACAGTATAGCAATCAGCCCCAGCATTTT. Its translation is CASSLGQYSNQPQHF.

The J gene is TRBJ1-2, the V gene TRBV5-1; D call uncertain. Germline CDR1 and CDR2: SGHRS and YFSETQ. With 0 bases removed from V and 8 bases from J, the gap between germline ends came to 8 bases. This CDR3 is built from 12 residues. The CDR3 sequence: CASSLDRSGYTF. The CDR3 DNA sequence: TGCGCCAGCAGCTTGGATCGGTCCGGCTACACCTTC.

The chain recombines TRBV7-2 with TRBJ2-1; TRBD2 agrees at 14 bases. CDR1 is SGHTA and CDR2 is FQGNSA in the germline V gene. This CDR3 has 14 amino acids. V shed 6 bases, J shed 6 bases, and the junction held 1 base outside the gene matches. The CDR3: CASRTSGGANEQFF. The CDR3 DNA is TGTGCCAGCAGGACTAGCGGGGGGGCCAATGAGCAGTTCTTC.

The rearrangement joins TRBV9 to TRBJ2-5; weak D call: TRBD1 (5 bases). Deletions cut 4 bases from V and 2 bases from J, with 15 bases between. The germline V gene has CDR1 SGDLS and CDR2 YYNGEE. The CDR3 runs 15 residues. The CDR3 protein is CASSPRGSDQETQYF. In DNA form, the CDR3 reads TGTGCCAGCAGCCCTAGGGGAAGTGATCAAGAGACCCAGTACTTC.

V is TRBV7-2 and J is TRBJ2-5; D gene uncertain. Trimming removed 5 bases at V and 5 bases at J, with 15 bases between. The CDR3 is made up of 14 amino acids. Germline lookup yields CDR1 SGHTA and CDR2 FQGNSA. CDR3: CASSPAVLRETQYF. CDR3 nucleotide sequence: TGTGCCAGCAGCCCAGCAGTCCTGAGGGAGACCCAGTACTTC. Combining the CDR3 with reference TRBV7-2 and TRBJ2-5 gives the whole variable domain GAGVSQSPSNKVTEKGKDVELRCDPISGHTALYWYRQSLGQGLEFLIYFQGNSAPDKSGLPSDRFSAERTGGSVSTLTIQRTQQEDSAVYLCASSPAVLRETQYFGPGTRLLVL.

The chain couples TRBV18 to TRBJ2-3; 7 bases are shared with TRBD2. This CDR3 spans 15 amino acids. V lost 0 bases, J lost 6 bases, and 6 bases stayed unmatched. CDR1 and CDR2 from the germline V gene are KGHSH and LQKENI. CDR3 sequence (DNA): TGTGCCAGCTCACCACCGTGGGGGGGTCGGGATACGCAGTATTTT. Its translation: CASSPPWGGRDTQYF. Using reference TRBV18 and TRBJ2-3 for the parts outside the CDR3, the full variable domain is NAGVMQNPRHLVRRRGQEARLRCSPMKGHSHVYWYRQLPEEGLKFMVYLQKENIIDESGMPKERFSAEFPKEGPSILRIQQVVRGDSAAYFCASSPPWGGRDTQYFGPGTRLTVL.

This clone was recorded only once. The J gene is TRBJ2-7, the V gene TRBV4-1; D not resolved. CDR3 length: 13 residues. V was shortened by 0 bases and J by 3 bases, with 6 bases between the two germline ends. Germline loops: CDR1 MGHRA, CDR2 YSYEKL. CDR3 residues: CASSQDRSYEQYF. CDR3 coding DNA: TGCGCCAGCAGCCAAGACAGAAGCTACGAGCAGTACTTC.

This clone has a handful of counts. This rearrangement joins TRBV15 to TRBJ2-5; 7 bases line up with TRBD1. Trimming took 3 bases from V and 1 from J; bases not matched to a gene: 2. From germline, CDR1 is LNHNV and CDR2 YYDKDF (reference sequence). This CDR3 has 14 amino acids. The CDR3 DNA reads TGTGCCACCAGCAGGACAGGGCGCCAAGAGACCCAGTACTTC. Encoded protein: CATSRTGRQETQYF.

This clone occurred a few times. The chain uses TRBV5-4 and TRBJ2-1; 8 bases match TRBD1. The J segment lost 5 bases and the V segment lost 5 bases, leaving 9 bases of the junction unmatched. CDR3 length: 15 amino acids. The germline gives CDR1 SGHNT, CDR2 YYREEE (reference sequence). The CDR3 protein is CASRSGQGSHNEQFF. The CDR3 bases are TGTGCCAGCAGGAGTGGACAGGGTTCGCACAATGAGCAGTTCTTC.

This chain joins TRBV19 and TRBJ2-1, with D perhaps TRBD1 or TRBD2 (5 bases each). This CDR3 comprises 15 residues. Germline V CDR1 and CDR2: LNHDA, SQIVND (reference sequence). Trimming left V 0 bases short and J 7 bases short, with 13 bases between. CDR3 bases: TGTGCCAGTAGTATAGATCGGGACCTAAAGAATGAGCAGTTCTTC. As protein: CASSIDRDLKNEQFF.

CDR3: CASSPTSPEGETQYF. The DNA for the CDR3 is TGTGCCAGCAGCCCAACTAGCCCCGAAGGGGAGACCCAGTACTTC. The chain links TRBV11-2 to TRBJ2-5, with D possibly TRBD2 on 6 matching bases. V shed 5 bases and J shed 5 bases, with 18 bases lying between them. Germline CDR1 is SGHAT and CDR2 is FQNNGV. This CDR3 contains 15 residues.

This rearrangement joins TRBV7-2 to TRBJ2-7, with 11 bases lining up with TRBD2. V dropped 5 bases and J dropped 7; count of bases not matched to a gene: 7. Germline V CDR1 and CDR2: SGHTA, FQGNSA. This CDR3 spans 14 amino acids. The CDR3 nucleotides are TGTGCCAGCAGCCACTCTAGCGGGAGGCGTGAGCAGTACTTC. As protein: CASSHSSGRREQYF.

V is TRBV27 and J is TRBJ1-1; 8 bases align to TRBD1. V dropped 5 bases and J dropped 4; count of bases not matched to a gene: 9. Germline V gene sequence: CDR1 MNHEY, CDR2 SMNVEV (reference sequence). The CDR3 spans 15 residues. CDR3 bases: TGTGCCAGCAGTGCGAGACAGGGGTTTGCCACTGAAGCTTTCTTT. Translation: CASSARQGFATEAFF.

J is TRBJ2-3 and V is TRBV6-6; 11 bases fit TRBD1. In germline, CDR1 is MNHNY, CDR2 SVGAGI (reference sequence). The V and J ends lost 3 bases and 4 bases, in that order; junction bases with no gene match: 3. The CDR3 is 15 residues long. CDR3 sequence reads: CASSYGQGAADTQYF. The CDR3, as DNA: TGTGCCAGCAGTTATGGACAGGGGGCTGCAGATACGCAGTATTTT.

The chain is built from TRBV9 and TRBJ1-1; 9 bases are shared with TRBD1. The V gene's germline CDR1 is SGDLS and CDR2 YYNGEE. CDR3 size: 15 residues. With V trimmed by 4 bases and J by 2 bases, 6 bases remained unmatched. Here the CDR3 DNA reads TGTGCCAGCAGCCCACGGACAGGGGCTAACACTGAAGCTTTCTTT. Its protein is CASSPRTGANTEAFF.

V gene TRBV19 combines with J gene TRBJ1-2; no definite D call. This CDR3 is 14 amino acids long. The germline gives CDR1 LNHDA, CDR2 SQIVND (reference sequence). Trimming removed 2 bases at V and 5 bases at J, with 12 bases between. CDR3 nucleotides: TGTGCCAGTAGTATAAGGTCAGGCGTATATGGCTACACCTTC. Amino acids: CASSIRSGVYGYTF.

CDR3 in amino acids: CASSLAGNEQFF. CDR3 sequence (DNA): TGTGCCAGCAGCCTGGCGGGGAATGAGCAGTTCTTC. The chain combines TRBV2 with TRBJ2-1; a possible D gene is TRBD2 (6 bases). V was cut by 6 bases and J by 7 bases, with 10 bases left in between. CDR1 SNHLY and CDR2 FYNNEI come from the germline V gene. There are 12 residues in the CDR3. Full variable domain (remainder filled in from reference TRBV2 and TRBJ2-1): EPEVTQTPSHQVTQMGQEVILRCVPISNHLYFYWYRQILGQKVEFLVSFYNNEISEKSEIFDDQFSVERPDGSNFTLKIRSTKLEDSAMYFCASSLAGNEQFFGPGTRLTVL.

The rearrangement uses TRBV9 and TRBJ2-3; D is unresolved. Trimming pared 0 bases from V and 3 bases from J, leaving 17 bases between. Germline V CDR1 and CDR2: SGDLS, YYNGEE. The CDR3 totals 17 residues. CDR3 amino acids: CASSVGSTMGWTDTQYF. In DNA form, the CDR3 reads TGTGCCAGCAGCGTAGGGTCAACGATGGGCTGGACAGATACGCAGTATTTT.

This chain joins TRBV7-2 and TRBJ2-3, with D possibly TRBD1 on 6 matching bases. With 4 bases removed from V and 8 bases from J, the gap between germline ends came to 13 bases. The V gene's germline CDR1 is SGHTA and CDR2 FQGNSA. This CDR3 is 13 amino acids long. The CDR3 nucleotides read TGTGCCAGCAGCTCAGCTACAGGGTTTACGCAGTATTTT. Residues: CASSSATGFTQYF. Supplemented by reference TRBV7-2 and TRBJ2-3, the full variable domain reads GAGVSQSPSNKVTEKGKDVELRCDPISGHTALYWYRQSLGQGLEFLIYFQGNSAPDKSGLPSDRFSAERTGGSVSTLTIQRTQQEDSAVYLCASSSATGFTQYFGPGTRLTVL.

V usage is TRBV5-4 and J usage is TRBJ1-4, with 7 bases lining up with TRBD1. V lost 2 bases and J lost 8; bases outside the gene matches: 3. CDR1 is SGHNT and CDR2 is YYREEE in the germline V gene (reference sequence). The CDR3 covers 13 residues. The CDR3 DNA reads TGTGCCAGCAGCTTCGACAGGGACGAAAAACTGTTTTTT. Its protein product is CASSFDRDEKLFF. Drawing the rest from reference TRBV5-4 and TRBJ1-4, the complete variable domain is ETGVTQSPTHLIKTRGQQVTLRCSSQSGHNTVSWYQQALGQGPQFIFQYYREEENGRGNFPPRFSGLQFPNYSSELNVNALELDDSALYLCASSFDRDEKLFFGSGTQLSVL.

This chain connects TRBV5-1 to TRBJ2-1; D might be TRBD2 (5 bases). CDR1 is SGHRS, CDR2 YFSETQ, per germline. The CDR3 covers 16 residues. V was cut by 0 bases and J by 7 bases, with 17 bases left in between. CDR3 sequence reads: CASSLDRGPWGNEQFF. In DNA form, the CDR3 reads TGCGCCAGCAGCTTGGATCGAGGGCCCTGGGGTAATGAGCAGTTCTTC.

J is TRBJ1-2 and V is TRBV9; D is perhaps TRBD1 (5 bases). Germline assignment: CDR1 SGDLS and CDR2 YYNGEE. V lost 3 bases and J 4 bases, leaving 16 bases between the germline ends. The CDR3 is made up of 15 amino acids. DNA for the CDR3: TGTGCCAGCAGCGCCGGAAGACAGATGGGCTATGGCTACACCTTC. This translates into CASSAGRQMGYGYTF.

This sequence joins TRBV6-5 and TRBJ1-2; 11 positions match TRBD1. V lost 6 bases, J lost 3 bases, and 3 bases stayed unmatched. CDR1 MNHEY and CDR2 SVGAGI come from the germline V gene. This CDR3 region has 14 residues. CDR3: CASRRDRGDYGYTF. The CDR3 coding sequence is TGTGCCAGCAGGAGGGACAGGGGGGACTATGGCTACACCTTC.

The V call is TRBV5-1, the J call TRBJ1-1; D gene ambiguous. The V end was cut by 4 bases, the J end by 8 bases, with 9 bases between. The CDR3 length is 11 residues. Germline V gives CDR1 SGHRS, CDR2 YFSETQ. CDR3 bases: TGCGCCAGCAGCCCCCTAGCCGAAGCTTTCTTT. Its protein product is CASSPLAEAFF.

The chain carries TRBV19 and TRBJ2-2; D tentatively fits TRBD1 or TRBD2 (6 bases each). Trimming shortened V by 7 bases and J by 4 bases, and 10 bases separated the two germline ends. Germline V gene data show CDR1 as LNHDA and CDR2 as SQIVND (reference sequence). The length of the CDR3 is 13 residues. CDR3 sequence (DNA): TGTGCCAGTAAGGGGGGATTCACCGGGGAGCTGTTTTTT. Translation: CASKGGFTGELFF.